The rows below give T cell receptor beta chains drawn from one sample of a study of blood T cell repertoires in COVID-19. Profiled with immunoSEQ multiplex PCR; TCRdb holds only in-frame clones, not every one. In the table there are roughly 49,000 clones, around 90% of which are singletons. Sequencing input: peripheral blood. Source of these receptors: a man in his fifties or sixties with active COVID-19. The CDR3 runs from the conserved cysteine through the conserved F or W.

TRBV7-2	TRBJ2-1	CASSFPGRSGQSYNEQFF
TRBV7-2	TRBJ1-2	CASSLSGTGAYGYTF
TRBV30	TRBJ2-2	CALQGAEGTGELFF
TRBV9	TRBJ2-7	CASSVGIYSYEQYF
TRBV6-5	TRBJ2-3	CASSYFASGGGDTQYF
TRBV5-1	TRBJ2-3	CASSPWGRPLTDTQYF
TRBV9	TRBJ2-3	CASSTLDWSDTQYF
TRBV15	TRBJ1-4	CATSRGAKLFF
TRBV2	TRBJ2-2	CASRQGQGHTGELFF
TRBV6-2/TRBV6-3	TRBJ2-7	CASSSRTFSSYEQYF
TRBV6-2/TRBV6-3	TRBJ1-2	CASSYDGVTGGYTF
TRBV15	TRBJ2-3	CATSRDLGVSDTQYF
TRBV29-1	TRBJ2-2	CSVRVFSDGELFF
TRBV19	TRBJ2-3	CASNRLAGDTDTQYF
TRBV7-9	TRBJ2-1	CASSYPGEEEQFF
TRBV2	TRBJ1-2	CASSEGPGRGYTF
TRBV12-3/TRBV12-4	TRBJ2-7	CASGETGNHEQYF
TRBV27	TRBJ1-3	CASSSTSSGNTIYF
TRBV14	TRBJ2-2	CASSQGKRLPNTGELFF
TRBV10-1	TRBJ2-3	CASSESTSGAQYF
TRBV6-2/TRBV6-3	TRBJ2-3	CASSFRLASTDTQYF
TRBV4-1	TRBJ1-6	CASSNRDRGSPLHF
TRBV12-5	TRBJ1-3	CASGLARTGNTIYF
TRBV5-6	TRBJ2-5	CASSWRDSEETQYF
TRBV25-1	TRBJ2-2	CASSHRGGLNTGELFF
TRBV7-6	TRBJ2-5	CASSLAGTASGETQYF
TRBV3-1/TRBV3-2	TRBJ1-4	CASSQEGQGALNEKLFF
TRBV27	TRBJ2-4	CASSLWAGPKVGIQYF
TRBV5-1	TRBJ2-7	CASQMSGGGYEQYF
TRBV11-2	TRBJ1-1	CASSGDRNTEAFF
TRBV18	TRBJ1-5	CASSPSASNQPQHF
TRBV7-8	TRBJ2-2	CASSGGTSGNTGELFF
TRBV5-4	TRBJ2-1	CASSLGLAGVNEQFF
TRBV4-3	TRBJ2-5	CASSQRNSGQETQYF
TRBV27	TRBJ2-7	CASSLSGLDEQYF
TRBV4-2	TRBJ2-7	CASSRGRTGVSYEQYF
TRBV6-5	TRBJ2-1	CASGRGGEQFF
TRBV25-1	TRBJ2-1	CASARTVEQFF
TRBV5-1	TRBJ2-7	CASSNNYEQYF
TRBV7-2	TRBJ1-2	CASSPPSGSHYGYTF
TRBV11-3	TRBJ2-2	CASSSGPDRIANTGELFF
TRBV19	TRBJ2-3	CAGSYGGTDTQYF
TRBV7-2	TRBJ2-1	CASSLAPTYNEQFF
TRBV30	TRBJ2-7	CASGQGAYEQYF
TRBV3-1/TRBV3-2	TRBJ2-5	CASSQDLSGGRRDGETQYF
TRBV30	TRBJ1-1	CAWSSTGVTEAFF
TRBV9	TRBJ2-3	CASSVVGLGDLDTQYF